The T cell receptor beta chain described here comes from a study of CD4+ T cells in melanoma. The V end lost 2 bases, the J end lost 2 bases, and 10 bases lay between the germline ends. Germline V lookup: CDR1 LNHDA, CDR2 SQIVND (reference sequence). The CDR3 is made up of 16 amino acids. The table came from immunoSEQ multiplex PCR; TCRdb's copy has only in-frame clones and leaves some out. Counted here are some 110,000 clones, about 92% occurring once; the ten biggest clones make up about 3.3%. Sequencing was carried out using peripheral blood. The V call is TRBV19, the J call TRBJ2-6; D remains unclear. This receptor was taken from a human donor with melanoma. The CDR3 nucleotides read TGTGCCAGTAGTATATTCGCAAGGACTGGGGCCAACGTCCTGACTTTC. It specifies CASSIFARTGANVLTF.